Presented here are 22 T cell receptor beta chains from one specimen sequenced in a study of blood T cell repertoires in COVID-19. Generated by immunoSEQ multiplex PCR, the TCRdb table keeps only in-frame clones and is missing some. Of 200,000 to 250,000 clones in the sample, more than 70% were seen once. Sample: peripheral blood. These TCRs come from a woman older than 75 with acute or convalescent COVID-19.

The chain is built from TRBV5-1 and TRBJ2-3; D possibly corresponds to TRBD1 (6 bases). Trimming pared 2 bases from V and 0 bases from J, leaving 10 bases between. Germline V lookup: CDR1 SGHRS, CDR2 YFSETQ. The CDR3 loop spans 15 amino acids. Here the CDR3 reads CASSLGTPSTDTQYF. The CDR3 DNA is TGCGCCAGCAGCTTAGGGACACCTAGCACAGATACGCAGTATTTT.

The chain couples TRBV7-9 to TRBJ1-4; perhaps TRBD1 as D (6 bases). The CDR3 totals 18 residues. Trimming stripped 2 bases from V and 7 bases from J, with 23 bases between. Germline V CDR1 and CDR2: SEHNR, FQNEAQ (reference sequence). The CDR3 region is CASSLPGQGRGLGEKLFF. As DNA, the CDR3 is TGTGCCAGCAGCTTACCAGGCCAGGGGAGGGGATTGGGTGAAAAACTGTTTTTT.

This rearrangement joins TRBV6-6 to TRBJ1-2; D possibly corresponds to TRBD1 (5 bases). This CDR3 has 15 residues. V was cut by 2 bases and J by 5 bases, with 15 bases left in between. CDR1 MNHNY and CDR2 SVGAGI come from the germline V gene (reference sequence). The CDR3 sequence: CASSYDGAEGYGYTF. The CDR3 DNA reads TGTGCCAGCAGTTACGACGGGGCGGAGGGGTATGGCTACACCTTC.

The genes are TRBV5-1 and TRBJ2-7; tentatively, D is TRBD2 (6 bases). CDR1 and CDR2 (germline): SGHRS, YFSETQ. CDR3 length: 14 residues. The ends were cut back, 0 bases at V and 3 bases at J, with 10 bases in the middle. In nucleotides, the CDR3 is TGCGCCAGCAGCTTGGCCTTGGAGGGCTACGAGCAGTACTTC. It codes for CASSLALEGYEQYF. The variable domain in full, completed from reference TRBV5-1 and TRBJ2-7, reads KAGVTQTPRYLIKTRGQQVTLSCSPISGHRSVSWYQQTPGQGLQFLFEYFSETQRNKGNFPGRFSGRQFSNSRSEMNVSTLELGDSALYLCASSLALEGYEQYFGPGTRLTVT.

This clone was seen more than once but under ten times. The CDR3 reads CASSDDPGWGRYEQYF. The CDR3 nucleotides are TGTGCCAGCAGTGATGACCCCGGATGGGGCCGCTACGAGCAGTACTTC. The J gene is TRBJ2-7, the V gene TRBV2; tentative D call: TRBD1 (5 bases). The V end was cut by 3 bases, the J end by 3 bases, with 18 bases between. The CDR3 spans 16 residues. The V gene's germline CDR1 is SNHLY and CDR2 FYNNEI.

The chain is built from TRBV29-1 and TRBJ2-1, with 11 bases aligning to TRBD2. The V gene end was trimmed by 7 bases and the J gene end by 15 bases; junction bases not matched to a gene: 8. There are 11 residues in the CDR3. CDR1 SQVTM and CDR2 ANQGSEA come from the germline V gene. The CDR3 sequence is CSAYSGGDGFF. In DNA form, the CDR3 reads TGCAGCGCCTATAGCGGGGGGGACGGGTTCTTC.

This chain links TRBV4-3 with TRBJ2-7; 7 bases map to TRBD1. The trim removed 1 base at V and 6 bases at J, leaving 9 bases unmatched. This CDR3 contains 15 residues. The germline CDR1 and CDR2 sequences are LGHNA and YSLEER. CDR3 loop: CASSQVSLGGSEQYF. The CDR3 DNA is TGCGCCAGCAGCCAAGTCTCGTTAGGGGGCAGCGAGCAGTACTTC.

This clone came up a few times. The chain uses TRBV11-2 and TRBJ1-5, with a tentative D call TRBD1 (6 bases). Trimming cost V 0 bases and J 7 bases, with 10 bases left between them. CDR3 length equals 14 residues. In germline, CDR1 is SGHAT, CDR2 FQNNGV. CDR3 sequence reads: CASSLDPQGQPQHF. CDR3 sequence (DNA): TGTGCCAGCAGCTTAGATCCACAGGGACAGCCCCAGCATTTT.

V is TRBV28 and J is TRBJ1-1; 9 positions agree with TRBD1. Germline lookup yields CDR1 MDHEN and CDR2 SYDVKM. V trimming: 8 bases; J trimming: 5 bases; junction bases outside the gene matches: 9. The CDR3 covers 14 residues. Here the CDR3 DNA reads TGTGCCAGCCGTATGGGACAGGGTGGGACTGAAGCTTTCTTT. This translates into CASRMGQGGTEAFF.

V gene TRBV3-1 (or the pseudogene TRBV3-2) combines with J gene TRBJ1-6; D unclear. CDR1 is LGHDT, CDR2 YNNKEL, per germline (reference sequence). The CDR3 is made up of 15 amino acids. The V gene lost 1 base and the J gene lost 2 bases, with 6 bases spanning the gap. The DNA of the CDR3 is TGTGCCAGCAGCCAAGTGGGCACCTATAATTCACCCCTCCACTTT. Translating it yields CASSQVGTYNSPLHF.

The chain's CDR3 is CASSQINIVKDTQYF. CDR3 sequence (DNA): TGCGCCAGCAGCCAAATCAATATAGTTAAAGATACGCAGTATTTT. The V gene is TRBV4-1, the J gene TRBJ2-3; the D is unclear. Germline values: CDR1 MGHRA, CDR2 YSYEKL. This CDR3 has 15 amino acids. V lost 2 bases and J lost 5, with 14 bases in between.

J is TRBJ2-2 and V is TRBV5-4; no reliable D call. V was cut by 0 bases and J by 5 bases, with 14 bases left in between. Looked up from germline, CDR1 is SGHNT and CDR2 is YYREEE (reference sequence). The CDR3 length is 16 residues. The CDR3 DNA follows: TGTGCCAGCAGCTTGGACCCCGAACCGAGGACCGGGGAGCTGTTTTTT. Its translation is CASSLDPEPRTGELFF.

The chain has TRBV7-8 and TRBJ1-1; D may be TRBD1 (5 bases). The CDR3 is 15 residues long. Germline CDR1 is SGHVS and CDR2 is FQNEAQ. Trimming left V 5 bases short and J 1 base short, with 14 bases between. DNA for the CDR3: TGTGCCAGCAGCGCGGGGGGTACGGGGAACACTGAAGCTTTCTTT. Residues: CASSAGGTGNTEAFF.

This clone was counted once. The V call is TRBV12-3 or TRBV12-4, the J call TRBJ2-1, with no clear D. The CDR3 is 12 residues long. V shed 1 base and J shed 12 bases, with 10 bases lying between them. CDR3 bases: TGTGCCAGCAGTTTAGGTCGAGCCCTGCAGTTCTTC. Translated: CASSLGRALQFF.

V gene TRBV5-1 combines with J gene TRBJ2-3, with TRBD1 matching over 7 bases. This CDR3 is built from 14 residues. Trimming at V came to 4 bases and at J to 5 bases, leaving 7 bases not matched to a gene. Germline V gives CDR1 SGHRS, CDR2 YFSETQ. Here the CDR3 reads CASSQDRRRDTQYF. CDR3 nucleotides: TGCGCCAGCAGCCAGGACAGGCGACGAGATACGCAGTATTTT.

The chain couples TRBV7-2 to TRBJ2-1; 14 bases agree with TRBD2. The CDR3 is 19 residues long. Germline trimming cut 5 bases from V and 0 bases from J; bases unmatched to any gene: 9. Germline V gives CDR1 SGHTA, CDR2 FQGNSA. This CDR3 reads CASSPRGTSGGRSYNEQFF. The CDR3 DNA is TGTGCCAGCAGCCCGAGAGGGACTAGCGGGGGACGCTCCTACAATGAGCAGTTCTTC.

The chain couples TRBV6-5 to TRBJ1-1; D possibly corresponds to TRBD1 (6 bases). The CDR3 extends over 14 amino acids. The V gene lost 11 bases and the J gene lost 3 bases, with 19 bases spanning the gap. CDR1 and CDR2 from the germline V gene are MNHEY and SVGAGI. CDR3 sequence: CAVHGQPGDTEAFF. CDR3 nucleotide sequence: TGTGCCGTCCACGGACAGCCGGGCGACACTGAAGCTTTCTTT.

On this clone itself: The same CDR3 can be traced to other DNA sequences in this sample. The chain's CDR3 is CASSLDSYNEQFF. The CDR3 region has the DNA TGTGCCAGCAGCTTGGACAGTTACAATGAGCAGTTCTTC. The genes are TRBV5-4 and TRBJ2-1; D remains unclear. CDR3 length: 13 residues. The V gene lost 0 bases and the J gene lost 4 bases, with 5 bases spanning the gap. CDR1 and CDR2 from the germline V gene are SGHNT and YYREEE (reference sequence). Together with reference TRBV5-4 and TRBJ2-1, the CDR3 gives the full variable domain: ETGVTQSPTHLIKTRGQQVTLRCSSQSGHNTVSWYQQALGQGPQFIFQYYREEENGRGNFPPRFSGLQFPNYSSELNVNALELDDSALYLCASSLDSYNEQFFGPGTRLTVL.

V and J are TRBV29-1 and TRBJ1-5, with 7 bases lining up with TRBD1. The V gene end was trimmed by 6 bases and the J gene end by 9 bases; junction bases not matched to a gene: 11. Germline V lookup: CDR1 SQVTM, CDR2 ANQGSEA. This CDR3 region has 13 residues. CDR3 residues: CSVVLGQAGPQHF. The CDR3 nucleotides read TGCAGCGTCGTGCTTGGACAGGCCGGGCCCCAGCATTTT.

The rearrangement joins TRBV6-1 to TRBJ2-6; 9 bases map to TRBD2. Germline CDR1 reads MNHNS; CDR2 reads SASEGT. The ends lost 4 bases at V and 3 bases at J; junction bases unmatched: 7. This CDR3 has 17 amino acids. The CDR3 sequence is CASSVSSGVVGANVLTF. The CDR3 DNA reads TGTGCCAGCAGTGTATCTAGCGGGGTAGTTGGGGCCAACGTCCTGACTTTC.

The gene calls are TRBV27 and TRBJ1-5; tentative D call: TRBD1 (5 bases). The CDR3 totals 15 residues. The germline V gene encodes CDR1 MNHEY and CDR2 SMNVEV (reference sequence). V gave up 4 bases and J gave up 4 bases, with 14 bases separating them. CDR3 sequence reads: CASSSVGARNQPQHF. CDR3 nucleotides: TGTGCCAGCAGTTCAGTAGGGGCAAGGAATCAGCCCCAGCATTTT.

V and J are TRBV6-2 or TRBV6-3 and TRBJ1-1, with TRBD1 as a possible D gene (5 bases). Trimming took 0 bases from V and 11 from J, leaving 16 bases between them. CDR1 MNHEY and CDR2 SVGEGT come from the germline V gene. CDR3 size: 14 residues. CDR3 bases: TGTGCCAGCAGTTACTCGTCGACAGCGCTAGGGGCTTTCTTT. It yields the protein CASSYSSTALGAFF.